This T cell receptor beta chain was documented in a study of blood T cells in healthy people across ages (dated by TCRdb to between 2014 and 2017). At the level of the whole study: In model experiments, template switching captured roughly one uniquely barcoded TCR beta cDNA molecule for every two T cells. Age-related changes in TCR beta repertoire diversity were measured in the study by deep sequencing normalized with unique cDNA molecular identifiers. The donors were split into four age groups: young (average about 15 years), middle-aged (about 40), aged (more than 60) and long-lived (roughly 86). To avoid experimental bias, donors of different ages were distributed randomly across sequencing lanes. Two additional independent replicas of 1 million unique cDNA reads from the same blood draw were analyzed for two donors (one aged 18 to 30 and one aged 80 or older). Results and caveats for the whole study, not just this receptor: Estimates of total diversity based on one million sequenced T cells were considered lower bounds and underestimates. Bulk unsorted PBMC profiling prevented conclusive comparison of naive and antigen-experienced compartments. Observed TCR beta diversity per million T cells fell roughly linearly with age, and a significant reduction was already apparent by age roughly 41. Because the CMV infection status of the donors was unknown, age-related changes in expanded clonotypes may potentially have been confounded. Compared with the aged group, the long-lived group had more naive CD4+ T cells, fewer expanded clones and increased TCR diversity, suggesting age selection. A strong correlation was found between observed TCR beta diversity and the percentage of naive T cells measured by flow cytometry.

On this clonotype itself: Its antigen is not yet known. The input lacks base qualities; no much larger clone sits a single base away.

Receptor libraries were prepared by 5' RACE. A second PCR of roughly 7 to 11 cycles was performed with a sample-barcoded 5' primer and a J-beta primer mix. A unique molecular identifier was introduced onto each TCR beta cDNA molecule by a template-switch 5' adaptor carrying 12 random nucleotides. Each sample yielded at least 3 million CDR3-containing paired-end reads. First-strand cDNA was synthesized from all RNA with the Mint cDNA synthesis kit, primed by a TRBC-specific oligonucleotide. After uracil-DNA glycosylase treatment, a first 18-cycle PCR used universal primers M1SS and BC2_uni_R on all cDNA. The original pipeline was this. Normalization of each sample was performed by random selection of 1 million high-quality reads, each carrying a distinct molecular identifier. Instead of being binned into consensus sequences, reads that shared molecular identifiers were thrown out. MiTCR, run with a Q25 quality threshold and the strictest error-elimination algorithm, handled CDR3 identification, clonotype clustering and error correction. A nonparametric unseen species model using Euler transformation provided a lower-bound estimate of total TCR beta diversity. TCRdb's own reprocessing of the public reads used fastp at Q25 and MiXCR and kept productive beta chains. Here each entry gathers all rows of one CDR3 protein and keeps the most common genes and DNA. TCRdb, not the original authors, processed these V and J calls. For this sample the table gives around 1,800,000 distinct CDR3 sequences, of which about two fifths were detected only once. Clones ranked in the top ten supply about 23% of the sample.

Systemically healthy Caucasian individuals from Russia, approximately 39 in total and aged roughly 6 to 90 years, were included as donors. Each donor gave roughly 9 milliliters of peripheral blood, drawn into EDTA-treated Vacutainer tubes. Ficoll-Paque density-gradient centrifugation was used to isolate PBMCs, with at least 6 million obtained per sample. Total RNA, at least 6 micrograms per sample, was extracted from PBMCs with Trizol reagent. For every donor, an aliquot of PBMCs went through flow cytometry to measure the percentages of naive CD45RAhigh/CD27high T cells. Looking up the germline V gene (reference sequence) yields CDR1 SEHNR and CDR2 FQNEAQ. The CDR3 spans 18 residues, from the cysteine through the phenylalanine. The entry retains the CDR3 DNA only, 54 bases that are in frame from base 1. After removal of 4 bases from V and 6 bases from J, the junction retains 16 bases not matched to a gene.

The sample consisted of blood. The TCR was taken from a human donor in good health. Recombination connected TRBV7-9 to TRBJ2-1; 9 central nucleotides agree with TRBD2. The nucleotides read TGTGCCAGCAGCTCAAAACAGACCGGGACTAGCCGCCTCAATGAGCAGTTCTTC. It encodes CASSSKQTGTSRLNEQFF.